A selection of T cell receptor beta chains follows, all from one sample in a study of blood T cell repertoires in COVID-19. Produced via immunoSEQ multiplex PCR; TCRdb's table is partial and in-frame only. The sample has 55,000 to 75,000 clones, more than 70% seen once. Sequencing used peripheral blood. The receptors were gathered from a human donor in a cohort sampled during active COVID-19. Each CDR3 is given with its conserved first and last residue. A D gene is named only where the DNA matches it firmly. Size is stated for part of the rows, as once, few or many counts, or as a class when the clone is expanded.

j_gene: TRBJ2-1; abundance: -; v_gene: TRBV18; d_gene: TRBD2; CDR3aa: CASSATSQRGGYNEQFF; CDR3nt: TGTGCCAGCTCAGCCACTTCCCAGCGGGGGGGGTACAATGAGCAGTTCTTC
j_gene: TRBJ2-1; abundance: -; v_gene: TRBV5-1; d_gene: -; CDR3aa: CASSLDGGGSSYNEQFF; CDR3nt: TGCGCCAGCAGCTTGGACGGGGGAGGAAGCTCCTACAATGAGCAGTTCTTC
j_gene: TRBJ2-5; abundance: -; v_gene: TRBV6-5; d_gene: TRBD2; CDR3aa: CASTTGTSGETQYF; CDR3nt: TGTGCCAGCACCACCGGGACTAGCGGGGAGACCCAGTACTTC
j_gene: TRBJ2-7; abundance: -; v_gene: TRBV29-1; d_gene: TRBD1; CDR3aa: CSVERPGTGGIYEQYF; CDR3nt: TGCAGCGTTGAACGTCCCGGGACAGGGGGCATCTACGAGCAGTACTTC
j_gene: TRBJ2-7; abundance: -; v_gene: TRBV6-5; d_gene: -; CDR3aa: CASAVQASGEQYF; CDR3nt: TGTGCCAGCGCGGTACAGGCATCAGGCGAGCAGTACTTC
j_gene: TRBJ2-1; abundance: -; v_gene: TRBV5-1; d_gene: -; CDR3aa: CASSLGHSPYNEQFF; CDR3nt: TGCGCCAGCAGCTTGGGACATTCCCCTTACAATGAGCAGTTCTTC
j_gene: TRBJ2-5; abundance: -; v_gene: TRBV5-1; d_gene: -; CDR3aa: CASSLGWASYQETQYF; CDR3nt: TGCGCCAGCAGCTTGGGTTGGGCGTCGTACCAAGAGACCCAGTACTTC
j_gene: TRBJ1-5; abundance: -; v_gene: TRBV19; d_gene: -; CDR3aa: CASSAGQLLGQPQHF; CDR3nt: TGTGCCAGTAGTGCGGGTCAGTTATTGGGACAGCCCCAGCATTTT
j_gene: TRBJ2-5; abundance: -; v_gene: TRBV4-1; d_gene: TRBD2; CDR3aa: CASSQAPLAGGQETQYF; CDR3nt: TGCGCCAGCAGCCAAGCCCCCCTAGCGGGAGGCCAAGAGACCCAGTACTTC
j_gene: TRBJ1-4; abundance: -; v_gene: TRBV7-9; d_gene: TRBD1; CDR3aa: CASSPGQGATNEKLFF; CDR3nt: TGTGCCAGCAGCCCGGGACAGGGGGCAACTAATGAAAAACTGTTTTTT
j_gene: TRBJ1-4; abundance: -; v_gene: TRBV19; d_gene: TRBD1; CDR3aa: CASSLGQGNEKLFF; CDR3nt: TGTGCCAGTAGTCTCGGACAGGGCAATGAAAAACTGTTTTTT
j_gene: TRBJ2-1; abundance: -; v_gene: TRBV2; d_gene: TRBD2; CDR3aa: CATTGTSGSAGNEQFF; CDR3nt: TGTGCCACCACCGGGACTAGCGGGAGTGCTGGCAATGAGCAGTTCTTC
j_gene: TRBJ1-1; abundance: -; v_gene: TRBV2; d_gene: -; CDR3aa: CASSVQGNTEAFF; CDR3nt: TGTGCCAGCAGTGTACAGGGGAACACTGAAGCTTTCTTT
j_gene: TRBJ2-3; abundance: -; v_gene: TRBV18; d_gene: -; CDR3aa: CASSPGGITDTQYF; CDR3nt: TGTGCCAGCTCACCAGGCGGGATAACAGATACGCAGTATTTT
j_gene: TRBJ1-2; abundance: many; v_gene: TRBV30; d_gene: -; CDR3aa: CAWTVRGYGYTF; CDR3nt: TGTGCCTGGACAGTACGGGGCTATGGCTACACCTTC
j_gene: TRBJ2-7; abundance: once; v_gene: TRBV29-1; d_gene: TRBD1; CDR3aa: CSVEEGQGGDEQYF; CDR3nt: TGCAGCGTTGAAGAGGGACAGGGGGGAGACGAGCAGTACTTC
j_gene: TRBJ2-1; abundance: -; v_gene: TRBV30; d_gene: TRBD1; CDR3aa: CALNNRGRLGNEQFF; CDR3nt: TGTGCCTTAAACAACAGGGGGAGGTTGGGGAATGAGCAGTTCTTC
j_gene: TRBJ1-2; abundance: -; v_gene: TRBV27; d_gene: TRBD1; CDR3aa: CASRDRGYYGYTF; CDR3nt: TGTGCCAGCAGGGACAGGGGGTACTATGGCTACACCTTC
j_gene: TRBJ1-1; abundance: -; v_gene: TRBV5-6; d_gene: -; CDR3aa: CASSKQGPTAFF; CDR3nt: TGTGCCAGCAGCAAACAGGGACCGACAGCTTTCTTT
j_gene: TRBJ2-5; abundance: -; v_gene: TRBV29-1; d_gene: TRBD2; CDR3aa: CSVREGKGETQYF; CDR3nt: TGCAGCGTTCGGGAGGGTAAGGGAGAGACCCAGTACTTC
j_gene: TRBJ2-3; abundance: -; v_gene: TRBV30; d_gene: TRBD2; CDR3aa: CAWSVGSGGTTDTQYF; CDR3nt: TGTGCCTGGAGTGTTGGTAGCGGGGGGACCACAGATACGCAGTATTTT
j_gene: TRBJ1-6; abundance: -; v_gene: TRBV9; d_gene: -; CDR3aa: CASSVMGGDNSPLHF; CDR3nt: TGTGCCAGCAGCGTAATGGGCGGGGATAATTCACCCCTCCACTTT
j_gene: TRBJ2-5; abundance: -; v_gene: TRBV7-2; d_gene: -; CDR3aa: CASSLDGSETQYF; CDR3nt: TGTGCCAGCAGCTTAGACGGGAGCGAGACCCAGTACTTC
j_gene: TRBJ1-5; abundance: -; v_gene: TRBV28; d_gene: -; CDR3aa: CASSQGYQPQHF; CDR3nt: TGTGCCAGCAGCCAGGGTTATCAGCCCCAGCATTTT
j_gene: TRBJ2-1; abundance: few; v_gene: TRBV5-5; d_gene: -; CDR3aa: CASSLARTADKQFF; CDR3nt: TGTGCCAGCAGCTTGGCCAGGACAGCGGATAAGCAGTTCTTC
j_gene: TRBJ1-2; abundance: -; v_gene: TRBV6-1; d_gene: -; CDR3aa: CASSDIGGPDGYTF; CDR3nt: TGTGCCAGCAGTGATATTGGGGGCCCCGATGGCTACACCTTC
j_gene: TRBJ2-1; abundance: -; v_gene: TRBV6-5; d_gene: TRBD2; CDR3aa: CASSPGTSGRNEQFF; CDR3nt: TGTGCCAGCAGCCCCGGGACTAGCGGGAGAAATGAGCAGTTCTTC
j_gene: TRBJ2-2; abundance: -; v_gene: TRBV7-9; d_gene: TRBD1; CDR3aa: CASSRGRDTGELFF; CDR3nt: TGTGCCAGCAGCAGGGGGCGGGACACCGGGGAGCTGTTTTTT